This T cell receptor beta chain was identified during a study of blood T cell repertoires in COVID-19. As handled by the study authors: How many nucleated cells were present was estimated from reference gene primer amplification. Libraries were prepared by immunoSEQ multiplex PCR; TCRdb keeps only in-frame clonotypes and omits some of them. The DNA was the basis for D and trimming; V, J and clone size are from that table. The sample shows 150,000 to 200,000 clones, 75% to 90% of them seen only once. The receptor's source is a human donor in a cohort sampled during active COVID-19. The sequencing input was peripheral blood.

The CDR3 protein is CASSQVSPSGGGTQYF. As DNA, the CDR3 is TGTGCCAGCAGCCAAGTTTCCCCTAGCGGGGGGGGTACGCAGTATTTT. The chain carries TRBV3-1 (or the pseudogene TRBV3-2) and TRBJ2-3; 12 bases are a match to TRBD2. Trimming removed 1 base from V and 8 bases from J; junction bases left unmatched: 7. The CDR3 spans 16 residues. Germline V gene data show CDR1 as LGHDT and CDR2 as YNNKEL (reference sequence).